Reported below is one T cell receptor beta chain. Its antigen is not known. This entry belongs to a study of cytomegalovirus exposure and HLA in healthy donors. Study-level points and caveats: Presence/absence analyses treated sequencing depth as roughly uniform across donors. Among the sequence variants, a highly shared cluster was likely an artifact of sequencing. Later on, an analysis showed TCR association rates differing by HLA locus, with DRB1 the most and HLA-C the fewest.

13 Jbeta primers and 60 Vbeta primers were used for the PCR. The table came from immunoSEQ multiplex PCR; TCRdb's copy has only in-frame clones and leaves some out. The repertoire has approximately 240,000 clones, around four fifths of them found once; the top ten carry 2.7%. Nominally healthy donors provided the samples, though records likely missed some immune exposures. Trimming removed 4 bases from V and 0 bases from J; junction bases left unmatched: 12. This CDR3 region has 20 residues. V is TRBV23-1 and J is TRBJ2-6; TRBD1 matches 10 bases. TRBV23-1 is noted as an ORF with a role that remains uncertain. Material for sequencing was PBMCs. The sequence derives from a woman aged 55-70 years in good health and CMV-seropositive. CDR3 nucleotides: TGCGCCAGCAGTCCGCCCCGGCGGGACAGGGGACGCTCTGGGGCCAACGTCCTGACTTTC. Amino acids: CASSPPRRDRGRSGANVLTF.